This TCR beta chain was found in a study of cytomegalovirus exposure and HLA in healthy donors. Study-wide results and limits: Follow-up analysis found HLA locus-dependent TCR association rates, highest for DRB1 and lowest for HLA-C.

In the case of this clone: No antigen is known for it.

From germline, CDR1 is GTSNPN and CDR2 SVGIG (reference sequence). The V end lost 0 bases, the J end lost 6 bases, and 12 bases lay between the germline ends. The CDR3 has 14 amino acids. With 60 Vbeta and 13 Jbeta primers, the PCR was carried out. Sequencing was performed with immunoSEQ multiplex PCR; in TCRdb, only in-frame clones are kept and a portion is missing. The sample lists approximately 85,000 clones, about four fifths occurring once. The clonotype was recovered from a man in his thirties or forties in good health and CMV-seronegative. Sequencing was carried out using PBMCs. The chain links TRBV30 to TRBJ2-4; a possible D gene is TRBD1 (6 bases). In nucleotides, the CDR3 is TGTGCCTGGAGTGTAGGCAGGGGTTTAAACATTCAGTACTTC. Its translation: CAWSVGRGLNIQYF.